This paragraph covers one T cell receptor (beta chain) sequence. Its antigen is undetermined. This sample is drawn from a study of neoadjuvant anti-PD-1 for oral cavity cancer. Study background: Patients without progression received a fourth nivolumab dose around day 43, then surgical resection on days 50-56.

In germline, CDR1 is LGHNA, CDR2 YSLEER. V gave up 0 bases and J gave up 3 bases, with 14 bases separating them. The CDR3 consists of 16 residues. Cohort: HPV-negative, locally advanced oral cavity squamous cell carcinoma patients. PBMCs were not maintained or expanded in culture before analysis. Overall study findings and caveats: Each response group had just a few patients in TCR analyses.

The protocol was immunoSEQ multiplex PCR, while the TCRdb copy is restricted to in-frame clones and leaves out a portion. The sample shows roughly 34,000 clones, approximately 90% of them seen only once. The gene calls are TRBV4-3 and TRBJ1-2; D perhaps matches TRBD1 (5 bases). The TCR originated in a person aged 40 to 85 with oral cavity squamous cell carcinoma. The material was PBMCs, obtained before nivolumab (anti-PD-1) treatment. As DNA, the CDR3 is TGCGCCAGCAGCCAAGATTCGGGGCGACAGCACTATGGCTACACCTTC. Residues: CASSQDSGRQHYGYTF.